A single sample gave rise to the 23 T cell receptor beta chains below, sequenced in a study of T cell responses to AZD1222 COVID-19 vaccine. Measured with immunoSEQ multiplex PCR; TCRdb has only the in-frame clones, and not every one. Here the sample spans about 150,000 clones, approximately 91% being singletons. Sequencing used peripheral blood, obtained 28 days after the second AZD1222 dose. Receptors originate from an adult who received the AZD1222 COVID-19 vaccine.

The chain combines TRBV27 with TRBJ2-7; 14 bases agree with TRBD2. The V gene's germline CDR1 is MNHEY and CDR2 SMNVEV (reference sequence). After removal of 4 bases from V and 4 bases from J, the junction contained 3 bases not matched to a gene. The CDR3 covers 15 residues. As DNA, the CDR3 is TGTGCCAGCAGTTCAGGGACTAGCGGGGGTTACGAGCAGTACTTC. Translated: CASSSGTSGGYEQYF.

The rearrangement links TRBV4-2 to TRBJ2-3; TRBD1 is a possible D gene (6 bases). The germline V gene has CDR1 LGHNA and CDR2 YNFKEQ. The V and J ends lost 0 bases and 2 bases respectively, with 12 bases between them. The CDR3 runs 16 residues. The CDR3 nucleotides are TGTGCCAGCAGCCAAGATGTCGCAGGGGCCACAGATACGCAGTATTTT. It translates to CASSQDVAGATDTQYF.

This CDR3 is CASSLVSVEKLFF. The CDR3 DNA follows: TGTGCCAGCAGCTTGGTTTCAGTTGAAAAACTGTTTTTT. The genes are TRBV5-5 and TRBJ1-4; no clear D gene. This CDR3 region has 13 residues. Germline CDR1 and CDR2: SGHKS and YYEKEE (reference sequence). V was pared by 0 bases and J by 7 bases, with 7 bases between.

This chain uses TRBV6-5 with TRBJ1-1; D gene ambiguous. The CDR3 totals 13 residues. The germline V gene encodes CDR1 MNHEY and CDR2 SVGAGI. V gave up 2 bases and J gave up 1 base, with 5 bases separating them. The chain's CDR3 is CASSYSRNTEAFF. The CDR3 DNA follows: TGTGCCAGCAGTTACAGCCGGAACACTGAAGCTTTCTTT.

The V and J genes are TRBV7-9 and TRBJ1-2, with a weak D call TRBD1 (6 bases). This CDR3 contains 11 residues. Germline V CDR1 and CDR2: SEHNR, FQNEAQ (reference sequence). This CDR3 reads CASRGVYGYTF. The CDR3 DNA is TGTGCTTCCAGGGGAGTTTATGGCTACACCTTC.

In the case of this clone: One end of the junction fails to match germline, which may point to a read error. This sequence joins TRBV6-1 and TRBJ1-3; TRBD1 agrees at 7 bases. CDR3 size: 13 residues. CDR1 MNHNS and CDR2 SASEGT come from the germline V gene. The CDR3 loop is CASGDRAGNTIYF. The CDR3 nucleotides are TGTGCCAGCGGTGACAGGGCTGGAAACACCATATATTTT.

J is TRBJ1-3 and V is TRBV4-1; maybe TRBD1 (6 bases). This CDR3 has 16 residues. Trimming removed 3 bases from V and 2 bases from J, with 14 bases in between. Germline CDR1 MGHRA, CDR2 YSYEKL. CDR3 coding DNA: TGCGCCAGCAGCCAGGACAGTGGCCGGCCTGGAAACACCATATATTTT. Translated, it gives CASSQDSGRPGNTIYF.

The chain links TRBV5-5 to TRBJ1-1, with no clear D. V was shortened by 4 bases and J by 3 bases, with 13 bases between the two germline ends. The germline CDR1 and CDR2 sequences are SGHKS and YYEKEE (reference sequence). The CDR3 consists of 14 residues. The CDR3 protein is CASSLEGHYTEAFF. The CDR3 region has the DNA TGTGCCAGCAGCCTTGAAGGGCATTACACTGAAGCTTTCTTT. Filled out from reference TRBV5-5 and TRBJ1-1, the complete variable domain reads DAGVTQSPTHLIKTRGQQVTLRCSPISGHKSVSWYQQVLGQGPQFIFQYYEKEERGRGNFPDRFSARQFPNYSSELNVNALLLGDSALYLCASSLEGHYTEAFFGQGTRLTVV.

The V gene is TRBV6-5, the J gene TRBJ2-7; possible D gene TRBD1, 6 bases. The CDR3 runs 13 residues. V dropped 5 bases and J dropped 3 bases, with 11 bases sitting between them. The germline CDR1 and CDR2 sequences are MNHEY and SVGAGI. In DNA, the CDR3 is TGTGCCAGCAGTCCCCTGACAGGCTACGAGCAGTACTTC. Protein: CASSPLTGYEQYF.

This sequence joins TRBV6-5 and TRBJ1-1, with D possibly matching TRBD1 (6 bases). Germline-derived CDR1 and CDR2 are MNHEY and SVGAGI. The CDR3 is 14 amino acids. V was clipped by 10 bases and J by 1 base, with 16 bases between them. In DNA, the CDR3 is TGTGCCATCAACCTAGGACAGTCGAACACTGAAGCTTTCTTT. It encodes CAINLGQSNTEAFF.

In this sample, this clone turned up once. This rearrangement joins TRBV28 to TRBJ1-4; D unresolved. The V end was cut by 5 bases, the J end by 7 bases, with 20 bases between. The CDR3 sequence is 16 residues long. Per germline, CDR1 MDHEN and CDR2 SYDVKM. CDR3 in amino acids: CASSRKARELGEKLFF. CDR3 in DNA: TGTGCCAGCAGTCGAAAGGCCCGAGAACTTGGTGAAAAACTGTTTTTT.

V gene TRBV6-6 combines with J gene TRBJ2-4; D gene unclear. This CDR3 contains 15 residues. Trimming took off 2 bases at V and 12 bases at J, with 20 bases between the two ends. Looked up from germline, CDR1 is MNHNY and CDR2 is SVGAGI (reference sequence). The CDR3 is CASSYPPASEYNQYF. CDR3 nucleotides: TGTGCCAGCAGTTACCCCCCTGCATCAGAATACAATCAGTACTTC.

This clone was counted only a few times. The V call is TRBV6-1, the J call TRBJ2-3, with 10 bases that match TRBD2. There are 15 residues in the CDR3. Trimming took 0 bases from V and 4 from J; bases not matched to a gene: 1. CDR1 is MNHNS and CDR2 is SASEGT in the germline V gene. Written as DNA, the CDR3 is TGTGCCAGCAGTGAAGCAGCGGGGGGGCCAGATACGCAGTATTTT. It codes for CASSEAAGGPDTQYF.

The chain employs TRBV28 and TRBJ2-3, with D perhaps being TRBD1 or TRBD2 (6 bases each). V gave up 6 bases and J gave up 4 bases, with 29 bases separating them. Germline assignment: CDR1 MDHEN and CDR2 SYDVKM. The CDR3 sequence is 19 residues long. The CDR3 spells CASSFWGTHRAPGADTQYF. CDR3 bases: TGTGCCAGCAGCTTCTGGGGGACGCACAGGGCCCCGGGGGCAGATACGCAGTATTTT.

V and J are TRBV6-5 and TRBJ2-1; D remains unclear. CDR3 size: 15 residues. V lost 6 bases and J 6 bases, leaving 18 bases between the germline ends. Germline V gene sequence: CDR1 MNHEY, CDR2 SVGAGI. CDR3 loop: CASSRPGPRGNEQFF. The CDR3 region has the DNA TGTGCCAGCAGCCGACCCGGGCCCCGCGGCAATGAGCAGTTCTTC.

The V call is TRBV4-1, the J call TRBJ2-1; possibly TRBD2 for D (6 bases). V lost 0 bases and J 13 bases, leaving 13 bases between the germline ends. Looked up from germline, CDR1 is MGHRA and CDR2 is YSYEKL. The CDR3 totals 13 residues. CDR3 nucleotides: TGCGCCAGCAGCCAAGAGGGGGGAACGGGTCAGTTCTTC. This codes for CASSQEGGTGQFF.

The chain carries TRBV5-1 and TRBJ1-1; 9 bases are shared with TRBD1. After removal of 4 bases from V and 6 bases from J, the junction contained 7 bases not matched to a gene. In germline, CDR1 is SGHRS, CDR2 YFSETQ. The CDR3 loop spans 14 amino acids. CDR3 loop: CASSIGQGRAEAFF. The CDR3 bases are TGCGCCAGCAGCATAGGACAGGGGCGTGCTGAAGCTTTCTTT.

V is TRBV11-2 and J is TRBJ2-2; 9 nucleotides line up with TRBD1. This CDR3 contains 15 residues. CDR1 is SGHAT and CDR2 is FQNNGV in the germline V gene. V lost 4 bases, J lost 4 bases, and 4 bases stayed unmatched. For the CDR3, the DNA is TGTGCCAGCAGCTCTTTGACAGGGGGCACCGGGGAGCTGTTTTTT. Translated: CASSSLTGGTGELFF.

The rearrangement uses TRBV29-1 and TRBJ2-5; 8 bases map to TRBD1. CDR1 and CDR2 (germline): SQVTM, ANQGSEA. The CDR3 covers 14 residues. With 4 bases clipped from V and 1 base from J, the junction kept 5 bases outside the gene matches. The CDR3 coding sequence is TGCAGCGTTGCCTATGACAGGGGCCAAGAGACCCAGTACTTC. As protein: CSVAYDRGQETQYF.

This clone was seen a handful of times. The chain couples TRBV5-1 to TRBJ1-1, with D unresolved. Germline loops: CDR1 SGHRS, CDR2 YFSETQ. The CDR3 spans 15 residues. V was pared by 0 bases and J by 2 bases, with 11 bases between. CDR3: CASSLGNAVNTEAFF. CDR3 coding DNA: TGCGCCAGCAGCTTGGGGAATGCGGTCAACACTGAAGCTTTCTTT.

This chain links TRBV12-3 or TRBV12-4 with TRBJ2-7; D is perhaps TRBD1 (6 bases). The CDR3 has 13 residues. Trimming cost V 3 bases and J 6 bases, with 12 bases left between them. CDR3 DNA sequence: TGTGCCAGCAGTTTCGGAACAGGGCGCGAGCAGTACTTC. It yields the protein CASSFGTGREQYF.

J is TRBJ2-1 and V is TRBV5-6, with 7 positions matching TRBD1. In germline, CDR1 is SGHDT, CDR2 YYEEEE. The CDR3 is 15 residues long. The V segment lost 4 bases and the J segment 3 bases; nucleotides outside the gene matches: 7. The CDR3 protein is CASSPQQGLYNEQFF. The CDR3 nucleotides are TGTGCCAGCAGCCCTCAACAGGGGCTCTACAATGAGCAGTTCTTC.

The V gene is TRBV5-6, the J gene TRBJ1-5; D is possibly TRBD1 (5 bases). Between the trimmed V and J ends, which lost 1 base and 6 bases, there was a span of 11 bases. CDR1 is SGHDT, CDR2 YYEEEE, per germline. This CDR3 comprises 14 residues. CDR3 in amino acids: CASSLRGGGQPQHF. CDR3 bases: TGTGCCAGCAGCTTGCGGGGGGGAGGTCAGCCCCAGCATTTT.